Listed below are T cell receptor beta chains from one sample, sequenced in a study of T cell changes during pregnancy in multiple sclerosis. Measured with immunoSEQ multiplex PCR; TCRdb has only the in-frame clones, and not every one. The sample includes over 35,000 clones, nearly 90% of them seen just once. This material consisted of CD4+ T cells from peripheral blood mononuclear cells, taken after pregnancy. All receptors come from a female donor with multiple sclerosis, enrolled in a pregnancy study. CDR3s include the opening cysteine and the closing phenylalanine or tryptophan. D genes are given only for firm matches. Expanded clones get a size class; other rows say once, few or many, or leave the size out.

TRBJ2-4 | TRBV4-1 | TRBD2 | - | CASSPGLAGGQAKNIQYF | TGCGCCAGCAGCCCGGGACTAGCGGGGGGCCAAGCCAAAAACATTCAGTACTTC
TRBJ1-6 | TRBV19 | TRBD1 | - | CASSLLGTAYPNSPLHF | TGTGCCAGTAGTCTTCTTGGGACAGCGTATCCTAATTCACCCCTCCACTTT
TRBJ1-5 | TRBV28 | TRBD1 | - | CASSLRPGQGLHQPQHF | TGTGCCAGCAGTCTCCGACCGGGACAGGGGTTGCATCAGCCCCAGCATTTT
TRBJ2-5 | TRBV7-9 | - | once | CASSYSGLQETQYF | TGTGCCAGCAGCTATAGCGGTCTCCAAGAGACCCAGTACTTC
TRBJ1-2 | TRBV5-1 | TRBD1 | - | CASSPDRGNYGYTF | TGCGCCAGCAGCCCTGACAGGGGAAACTATGGCTACACCTTC
TRBJ2-3 | TRBV19 | TRBD2 | - | CASSISAGATTDTQYF | TGTGCCAGTAGTATATCAGCGGGGGCCACCACAGATACGCAGTATTTT
TRBJ1-4 | TRBV2 | - | - | CASSADRRYEKLFF | TGTGCCAGCAGTGCCGACAGACGCTATGAAAAACTGTTTTTT
TRBJ2-5 | TRBV2 | TRBD2 | - | CASSERRGAGQETQYF | TGTGCCAGCAGTGAAAGGAGGGGAGCGGGGCAAGAGACCCAGTACTTC
TRBJ2-7 | TRBV6-1 | - | - | CASHKDRSYEQYF | TGTGCCAGCCATAAGGACAGATCCTACGAGCAGTACTTC
TRBJ2-7 | TRBV28 | - | - | CASVQGGGYEQYF | TGTGCCAGCGTTCAGGGAGGGGGCTACGAGCAGTACTTC
TRBJ2-1 | TRBV7-8 | TRBD1 | - | CASSLAGGLYNEQFF | TGTGCCAGCAGCTTAGCAGGGGGCCTCTACAATGAGCAGTTCTTC
TRBJ2-1 | TRBV12-5 | TRBD2 | - | CASGTSSGGSYNEQFF | TGTGCTAGTGGTACCTCTAGCGGGGGGTCCTACAATGAGCAGTTCTTC
TRBJ2-2 | TRBV7-9 | - | - | CASSYPDSPTGELFF | TGTGCCAGCAGCTACCCGGACAGTCCTACCGGGGAGCTGTTTTTT
TRBJ2-1 | TRBV5-5 | TRBD2 | - | CASSLSGGGVNEQFF | TGTGCCAGCAGCTTGTCGGGCGGGGGGGTGAATGAGCAGTTCTTC
TRBJ2-2 | TRBV5-1 | TRBD1 | - | CASSLADRETGELFF | TGCGCCAGCAGCTTGGCCGACAGGGAGACCGGGGAGCTGTTTTTT
TRBJ2-3 | TRBV19 | - | - | CASKQAADLDTQYF | TGTGCCAGTAAGCAAGCGGCTGACTTAGATACGCAGTATTTT
TRBJ1-5 | TRBV2 | - | - | CASSGRSRSNQPQHF | TGTGCCAGCAGTGGGAGGTCCCGAAGCAATCAGCCCCAGCATTTT
TRBJ2-7 | TRBV5-4 | TRBD1 | - | CASSLDGTGGPYEQYF | TGTGCCAGCAGCTTGGACGGGACAGGGGGCCCCTACGAGCAGTACTTC
TRBJ1-3 | TRBV29-1 | TRBD1 | - | CSVWTGEGNTIYF | TGCAGCGTCTGGACAGGTGAAGGAAACACCATATATTTT
TRBJ1-2 | TRBV19 | - | - | CASSEISNYGYTF | TGTGCCAGTAGTGAGATTTCTAACTATGGCTACACCTTC
TRBJ2-2 | TRBV6-5 | - | - | CASSLYTGELFF | TGTGCCAGCAGTTTATACACCGGGGAGCTGTTTTTT
TRBJ1-1 | TRBV18 | - | - | CASSPQGGGVTEAFF | TGTGCCAGCTCACCACAGGGCGGGGGTGTCACTGAAGCTTTCTTT
TRBJ1-1 | TRBV6-4 | - | - | CASRGTGAEAFF | TGTGCCAGCAGAGGGACGGGGGCTGAAGCTTTCTTT
TRBJ1-1 | TRBV2 | - | - | CASRPQGNTEAFF | TGTGCCAGCAGACCTCAGGGGAACACTGAAGCTTTCTTT
TRBJ2-5 | TRBV29-1 | - | - | CSVERGLGETQYF | TGCAGCGTTGAAAGGGGTCTAGGGGAGACCCAGTACTTC
TRBJ1-5 | TRBV15 | - | - | CATSRDNAGKHQPQHF | TGTGCCACCAGCAGAGATAATGCAGGGAAACATCAGCCCCAGCATTTT
TRBJ2-7 | TRBV11-2 | - | - | CASSLGGPREQYF | TGTGCCAGCAGCTTAGGGGGGCCTAGGGAGCAGTACTTC